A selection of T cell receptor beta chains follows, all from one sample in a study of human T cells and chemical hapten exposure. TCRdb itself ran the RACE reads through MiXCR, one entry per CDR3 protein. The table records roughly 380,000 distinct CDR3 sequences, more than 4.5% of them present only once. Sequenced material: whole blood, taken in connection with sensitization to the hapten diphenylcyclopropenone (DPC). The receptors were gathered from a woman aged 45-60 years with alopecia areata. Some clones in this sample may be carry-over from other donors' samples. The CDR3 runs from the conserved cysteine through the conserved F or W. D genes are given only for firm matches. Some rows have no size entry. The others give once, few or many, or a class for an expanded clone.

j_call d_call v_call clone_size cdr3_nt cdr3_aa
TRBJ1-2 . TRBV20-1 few TGCAGTGCTAGGGGGCCACGCGCGGAATTGCATAACTATGGCTACACCTTC CSARGPRAELHNYGYTF
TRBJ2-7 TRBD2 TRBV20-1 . TGCAGTGCTAGCACTACTAGCGGGATATCAAGCGAGCAGTACTTC CSASTTSGISSEQYF
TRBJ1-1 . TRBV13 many TGTGCCAGCAGCGGAGGCCGGTCGGGCACTGAAGCTTTCTTT CASSGGRSGTEAFF
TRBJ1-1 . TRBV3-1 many TGTGCCAGCAGCAAAGATCTGCGCAGACCCCTGGGCTCTGAAGCTTTCTTT CASSKDLRRPLGSEAFF
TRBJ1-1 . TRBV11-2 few TGTGCCAGCAGCTTAGACCAGCCGAAAACTGAAGCTTTCTTT CASSLDQPKTEAFF
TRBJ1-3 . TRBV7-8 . TGTGCCAGCAGGGACCCTGGAAACACCATATATTTT CASRDPGNTIYF
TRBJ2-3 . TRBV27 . TGTGCCAGCAGTTTATCGGTCGAGGGAGATACGCAGTATTTT CASSLSVEGDTQYF
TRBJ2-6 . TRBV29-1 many TGCAGCGTTGAAGCGCGGCCTGGGGCCAACGTCCTGACTTTC CSVEARPGANVLTF
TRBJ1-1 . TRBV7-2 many TGTGCCAGCAGCTTATCACAGTACAGATTTCCAAACACTGAAGCTTTCTTT CASSLSQYRFPNTEAFF
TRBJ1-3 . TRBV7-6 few TGTGCCAGCAGCTTAGGCCTAGATGGAAACACCATATATTTT CASSLGLDGNTIYF
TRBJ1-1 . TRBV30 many TGTGCCTGGAGTATAGGGCATCTGAACACTGAAGCTTTCTTT CAWSIGHLNTEAFF
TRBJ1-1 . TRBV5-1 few TGCGCCAGCAGCCCCCCCATGGAGAGCACTGAAGCTTTCTTT CASSPPMESTEAFF
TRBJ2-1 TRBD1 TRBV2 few TGTGCCAGCCAGGACAGGGGTTGGGATGAGCAGTTCTTC CASQDRGWDEQFF
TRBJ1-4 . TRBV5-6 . TGTGCCAGCAGCTTGGAATTGGAAGGACGGCCCGTTTTT CASSLELEGRPVF
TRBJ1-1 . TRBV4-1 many TGCGCCAGCAGCCAAGCAGCCCAAGCAGCTTTCTTT CASSQAAQAAFF
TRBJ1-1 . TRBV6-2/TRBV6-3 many TGTGCCAGCATCTTGGATGACACTGAAGCTTTCTTT CASILDDTEAFF
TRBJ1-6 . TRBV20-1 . TGCAGTGCCCCAAACGGAGGGACACTAGGAGGGGATTCACCCCTCCACTTT CSAPNGGTLGGDSPLHF
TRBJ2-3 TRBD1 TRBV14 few TGTGCCAGCAGCCAAGAACAGGGGGCAGGAACAGATACGCAGTATTTT CASSQEQGAGTDTQYF
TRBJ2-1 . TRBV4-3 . TGCGCCAGCAGCCAAGGGGACTCTTATTACAATGAGCAGTTCTTC CASSQGDSYYNEQFF
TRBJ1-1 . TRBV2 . TGTGCCAGCAACACTGAAGCTTTCTTT CASNTEAFF
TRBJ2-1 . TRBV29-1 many TGCAGCGTTAGTGGAGGTGATAGGGAGCAGTTCTTC CSVSGGDREQFF
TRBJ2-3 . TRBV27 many TGTGCCAGCAGTGCCGGCACAGATACGCAGTATTTT CASSAGTDTQYF
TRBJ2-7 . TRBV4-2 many TGTGCCAGCAGCCAAGCAGCGACCTTGGGGGCCTACGAGCAGTACTTC CASSQAATLGAYEQYF
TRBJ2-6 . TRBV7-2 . TGTGCCAGCAGTTCGGTGTTCTCTGGGGCCAACGTCCTGACTTTC CASSSVFSGANVLTF
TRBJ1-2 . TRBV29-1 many TGCAGCGTTGAAGGGAGTACGGGCTACACCTTC CSVEGSTGYTF
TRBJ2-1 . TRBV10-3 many TGTGCCATCGGGGAGCTCTATGAGCAGTTCTTC CAIGELYEQFF
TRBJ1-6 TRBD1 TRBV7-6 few TGTGCCAGCAGCCCGTCGACAGGGATGAATTCACCCCTCCACTTT CASSPSTGMNSPLHF
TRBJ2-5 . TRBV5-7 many TGTGCCTTGGTCTGGAGGACAGCTGAGACCCAGTACTTC CALVWRTAETQYF
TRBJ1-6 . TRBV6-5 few TGTGCCACCGCCATGGTTGGGGGCAATTCACCCCTCCACTTT CATAMVGGNSPLHF
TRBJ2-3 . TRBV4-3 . TGCGCCAGCAGCCAAGCTAGGACCGCGGGAGATACGCAGTATTTT CASSQARTAGDTQYF
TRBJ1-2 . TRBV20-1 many TGCAGTGCGTCAACAGGGCCCGGCTACACCTTC CSASTGPGYTF
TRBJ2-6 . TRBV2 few TGTGCCAGCAGCGTGCAAGGGGTCCCTTCTGGGGCCAACGTCCTGACTTTC CASSVQGVPSGANVLTF
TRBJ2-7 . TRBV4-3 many TGCGCCAGCTCCACCGGGCTTCGCGGCGAGCAGTACTTC CASSTGLRGEQYF
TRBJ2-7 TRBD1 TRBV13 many TGTGCCAGCAGTTTCCCGGGACAGGGGAACTACGAGCAGTACTTC CASSFPGQGNYEQYF
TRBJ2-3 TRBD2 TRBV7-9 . TGTGCCAGCAGCATAGGGACTAGCGGTTCAGATACGCAGTATTTT CASSIGTSGSDTQYF
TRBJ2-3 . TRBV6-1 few TGTGCCAGCAGTGACGGGAAGGGGAGGAGGACAGATACGCAGTATTTT CASSDGKGRRTDTQYF
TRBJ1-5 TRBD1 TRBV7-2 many TGTGCCAGCAGCTCACAGGGGGCAAACCCCCAGCATTTT CASSSQGANPQHF
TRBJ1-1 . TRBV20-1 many TGCAGTGCTAGACCGGTCCTAGGCGGCACTGAAGCTTTCTTT CSARPVLGGTEAFF
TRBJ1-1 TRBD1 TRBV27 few TGTGCCAGCAGTCGACAGGGGGCTCTGTTGGACGCTTTCTTT CASSRQGALLDAFF
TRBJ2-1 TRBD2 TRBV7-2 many TGTGCCAGCAGCTTAGTAGGCGGGAGGACCTACAATGAGCAGTTCTTC CASSLVGGRTYNEQFF
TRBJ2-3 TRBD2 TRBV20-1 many TGCAGTGCTAGGACTAGCGGGAATACAGATACGCAGTATTTT CSARTSGNTDTQYF
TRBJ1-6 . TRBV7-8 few TGTGCCAGCAGCTTAGATAGACATCCTAATTCACCCCTCCACTTT CASSLDRHPNSPLHF
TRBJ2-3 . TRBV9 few TGTGCCAGCAGCCTAGAGCCCTTGGGAGGACTCACAGATACGCAGTATTTT CASSLEPLGGLTDTQYF
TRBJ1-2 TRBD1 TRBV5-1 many TGCGCCAGCAGCTTCCTCCGGGACAGGGGGCGTGATGGCTACACCTTC CASSFLRDRGRDGYTF
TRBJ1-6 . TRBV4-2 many TGTGCCAGCAGCCAAGACCCCAGGGTTATCTATAATTCACCCCTCCACTTT CASSQDPRVIYNSPLHF
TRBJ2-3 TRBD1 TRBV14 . TGTGCCAGCAGCCAAGAAAGGGGGACAGAACTTTTTAGCACAGATACGCAGTATTTT CASSQERGTELFSTDTQYF
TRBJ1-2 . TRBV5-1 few TGCGCCAGCAGCTCCGGGACATCGGGTACTAACTATGGCTACACCTTC CASSSGTSGTNYGYTF
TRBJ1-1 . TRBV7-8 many TGTGCCAGCAGTCACTCCGGGGTATTCGGGACTGAAGCTTTCTTT CASSHSGVFGTEAFF
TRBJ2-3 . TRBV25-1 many TGTGCCAGCAGTGAACCCGACGCCACAGATACGCAGTATTTT CASSEPDATDTQYF
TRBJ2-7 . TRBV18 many TGTGCCAGCTCACCAAGGACAGCCTACGAGCAGTACTTC CASSPRTAYEQYF
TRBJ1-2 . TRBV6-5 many TGTGCCAGCAGTGACCCTCCCAGACTTGGCTACACCTTC CASSDPPRLGYTF